These T cell receptor beta chains were read from a single sample in a study of identical twins. A single record per CDR3 protein comes from TCRdb applying MiXCR to the 5' RACE reads. The repertoire holds 750,000 to 950,000 distinct CDR3 sequences, with approximately 13% as singletons. These same records also appear under a second study, on yellow fever vaccine responses in identical twins.

Sequences were obtained from PBMCs. These receptors all stem from a woman between 18 and 30 years old in good health. The CDR3 runs from the conserved cysteine through the conserved F or W. Fields, in order: clone size, D gene, V gene, J gene, CDR3 protein, CDR3 DNA. A D gene is named only where the DNA matches it firmly. Expanded clones get a size class; other rows say once, few or many, or leave the size out.

>many|TRBD2|TRBV5-1|TRBJ2-5
CASSLASGMGDGETQYF
TGCGCCAGCAGCTTGGCTAGCGGTATGGGCGACGGGGAGACCCAGTACTTC
>few|TRBD1|TRBV20-1|TRBJ2-5
CSANPLSQGARETQYF
TGCAGTGCTAACCCGCTTTCACAGGGGGCGAGGGAGACCCAGTACTTC
>NA|NA|TRBV28|TRBJ1-6
CASSRYIGFGNSPLHF
TGTGCCAGCAGCCGATACATAGGGTTTGGTAATTCACCCCTCCACTTT
>few|NA|TRBV12-3/TRBV12-4|TRBJ2-7
CASSFTGSSYEQYF
TGTGCCAGCAGTTTTACAGGGAGCTCCTACGAGCAGTACTTC
>few|TRBD2|TRBV27|TRBJ2-1
CASSLWGGRGNEQFF
TGTGCCAGCAGTTTATGGGGCGGGAGGGGTAATGAGCAGTTCTTC
>NA|TRBD2|TRBV12-3/TRBV12-4|TRBJ2-3
CACGRVAGGSGRTDTQYF
TGTGCCTGCGGACGGGTAGCGGGGGGCTCTGGGAGAACAGATACGCAGTATTTT
>NA|NA|TRBV29-1|TRBJ2-4
CSVSGLAKNIQYF
TGCAGCGTGTCGGGTCTAGCCAAAAACATTCAGTACTTC
>few|TRBD2|TRBV27|TRBJ2-1
CASSPTSGGTEQFF
TGTGCCAGCAGTCCGACTAGCGGGGGGACTGAGCAGTTCTTC
>NA|TRBD1|TRBV15|TRBJ2-7
CATSRRTGENTYEQYF
TGTGCCACCAGCAGAAGAACAGGGGAAAACACCTACGAGCAGTACTTC
>NA|NA|TRBV5-1|TRBJ2-3
CASSRPPLDTQYF
TGCGCCAGCAGCCGGCCCCCCCTAGATACGCAGTATTTT
>many|NA|TRBV20-1|TRBJ2-1
CSAPRQPNEQFF
TGCAGTGCCCCGAGGCAGCCCAATGAGCAGTTCTTC
>few|NA|TRBV3-1|TRBJ2-6
CASSLRTGANVLTF
TGTGCCAGCAGCCTTCGGACTGGGGCCAACGTCCTGACTTTC
>NA|NA|TRBV20-1|TRBJ1-1
CSARVWGAEAFF
TGCAGTGCCCGAGTGTGGGGGGCTGAGGCTTTCTTT
>few|NA|TRBV2|TRBJ2-1
CASTVQDYNEQFF
TGTGCCAGCACCGTTCAGGACTACAATGAGCAGTTCTTC
>many|NA|TRBV29-1|TRBJ1-2
CSVLHLEGRNYGYTF
TGCAGCGTCCTACACCTTGAGGGGAGGAACTATGGCTACACCTTC
>NA|NA|TRBV7-6|TRBJ2-1
CASSLGASQPHNEQFF
TGTGCCAGCAGCTTAGGGGCTAGCCAACCCCACAATGAGCAGTTCTTC
>NA|TRBD1|TRBV29-1|TRBJ1-2
CSVEKRVEGGIGYGYTF
TGCAGCGTTGAAAAAAGGGTTGAAGGGGGCATCGGGTATGGCTACACCTTC
>NA|TRBD1|TRBV20-1|TRBJ1-1
CSGQGGRGGTEAFF
TGCAGTGGCCAGGGGGGTAGGGGCGGCACTGAAGCTTTCTTT